This T cell receptor beta chain was retrieved from a study of blood T cell repertoires in COVID-19 (dated by TCRdb to the early 2020s). With regard to the full study: Samples from collaborators originated in the United States, Italy and Spain and spanned both the acute and convalescent phases of COVID-19. Where available, HLA class I and class II types were taken from metadata supplied by the sample provider and were not determined by assay-based typing. The prospective study material was composed of cDNA or gDNA derived from T cells, B-cell-depleted T cells, or PBMCs. The repertoires were made available in a free public database intended to serve as a resource for research on the immune response to SARS-CoV-2. Samples came from the ongoing ImmuneRACE study (first 160 participants) plus 1,254 subjects from 6 global collaborators. Deeply sampled blood TCRbeta repertoires from subjects exposed to, actively infected with, or recovered from COVID-19 were included in the dataset. The sample metadata nearly always contained a de-identified subject ID, COVID-19 status, age in years and sex. Results the study describes overall, beyond this receptor: How much clinical and demographic metadata was included differed by source and by participant, and the metadata was provided uncurated.

TCRbeta CDR3 regions were amplified from genomic DNA using the immunoSEQ Assay, a bias-controlled multiplex PCR. The authors' analysis ran thus. Nucleated cell counts per sample were estimated from amplification of reference gene primers within the assay. To quantify the absolute abundance of each unique TCRbeta CDR3 rearrangement, sequence reads were collapsed and filtered. For each sample, productive Simpson clonality was calculated as the square root of Simpson's diversity index across productive rearrangements. TCRdb obtained this table from immuneACCESS and retained in-frame rearrangements with V and J assigned. These tables miss some clones; where compared with another copy, unresolved V genes account for less than half of the shortfall, and the remainder is unexplained. That table furnishes V, J and clone size, whereas the DNA furnished D and trimming. The sample table contains around 260,000 clones; only one count was recorded for about 83% of them. Together, the top ten hold roughly a tenth of the sample.

Note on this clone: Its antigen is still unknown. It has no much larger one-base neighbor in the sample; base qualities were not kept.

The CDR3, from cysteine to phenylalanine, totals 18 residues. Only the CDR3 region is kept as DNA, spanning 54 bases read in frame from base 1. The germline ends are 17 bases apart after V is trimmed by 0 bases and J by 3 bases. CDR1 and CDR2 are read off the germline V gene as LGHNA and YSLEER. A second Seattle source provided samples from volunteer blood donors who had recovered from COVID-19. Collaborating institutions collected whole blood in K2EDTA tubes following their own protocols. For TCRbeta analysis, collaborators shipped samples in one of three forms: frozen whole blood, isolated PBMCs, or DNA extracted from either of those sample types.

Sequencing input: peripheral blood. The receptor was isolated from a woman aged 45-60 years who had recovered from COVID-19. The sequence joins TRBV4-3 to TRBJ2-2, and perhaps TRBD1 as D gene, on 5 matching bases. The CDR3 loop reads CASSQEWLWGADTGELFF. Here is the DNA: TGCGCCAGCAGCCAAGAGTGGCTATGGGGCGCTGACACCGGGGAGCTGTTTTTT.